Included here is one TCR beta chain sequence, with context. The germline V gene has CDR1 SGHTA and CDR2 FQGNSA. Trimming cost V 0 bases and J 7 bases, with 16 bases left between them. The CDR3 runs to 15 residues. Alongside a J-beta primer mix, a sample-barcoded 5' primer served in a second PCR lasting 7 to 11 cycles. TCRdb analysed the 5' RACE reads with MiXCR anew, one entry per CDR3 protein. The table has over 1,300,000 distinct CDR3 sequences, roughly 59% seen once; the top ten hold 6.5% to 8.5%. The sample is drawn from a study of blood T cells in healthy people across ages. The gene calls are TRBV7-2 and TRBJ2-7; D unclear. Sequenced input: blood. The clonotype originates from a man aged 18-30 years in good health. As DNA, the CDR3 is TGTGCCAGCAGCTTAGCTAGCTTTCGCGTGAGGGAGCAGTACTTC. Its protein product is CASSLASFRVREQYF.